Sequencing of this T cell receptor (beta chain) was carried out in a study of cytomegalovirus exposure and HLA in healthy donors. Findings and limits, study-wide: Using a false discovery rate of 0.05, a later analysis showed that about 16,000 TCR beta sequences were associated with HLA alleles. Listed as cytomegalovirus-associated were around 160 TCR beta chains. An analysis that came later showed most CMV-associated TCR beta chains appearing HLA-restricted.

Comment on this clone: What it binds is not known.

PCR amplification relied on 60 Vbeta primers (plus 13 Jbeta primers). Only in-frame clones appear in the TCRdb table, and some are missing; sequencing was by immunoSEQ multiplex PCR. The table has around 160,000 clones, around four fifths seen once. As for the donors, each was a healthy bone marrow donor. CDR1 and CDR2 from the germline V gene are SGHTA and FQGNSA. V lost 1 base to trimming and J lost 4 bases; unmatched junction nucleotides: 2. This CDR3 is built from 15 residues. The clonotype was recovered from a male donor in good health and CMV-seronegative. The sample consisted of PBMCs. V is TRBV7-2 and J is TRBJ2-2, with 8 bases that match TRBD2. CDR3 residues: CASSLGGGPTGELFF. The CDR3 DNA sequence: TGTGCCAGCAGCTTAGGCGGGGGGCCCACCGGGGAGCTGTTTTTT.